One and the same sample provided the 24 T cell receptor delta chains below, sequenced in a study of gamma-delta chains in newborns, infants, children. With CATT, TCRdb re-called clones from the reads. Of about 6,900 delta-chain clones listed, 11% are singletons. Sequencing input: blood. The receptors derive from a child who was a newborn, infant or young child, either healthy, febrile or measles-vaccinated (not recorded which).

The CDR3 loop reads CACDVLGENGNPSKLTF. The CDR3 region has the DNA TGTGCCTGTGACGTACTGGGGGAAAATGGGAACCCCTCTAAACTCACCTTT. No V gene call was produced; the J gene was TRDJ1; the DNA was not used to check the table's D call, TRDD3. This CDR3 is 17 amino acids long.

About this clone itself: The junction departs from the called germline gene at one end, perhaps through a read error. This chain joins TRDV2 and TRDJ1, with 13 bases identical to TRDD3. This CDR3 is built from 19 residues. Germline values: CDR1 GEAIGNYY, CDR2 EKD. Here the CDR3 reads CARVENTGGYVLYTDKLTF. The DNA for the CDR3 is TGTGCCCGTGTGGAAAATACTGGGGGATACGTACTGTACACCGATAAACTCACCTTT.

By sample share, this clone is medium-sized (0.01 to 0.1%). The chain links TRDV2 to TRDJ3; 9 nucleotides match TRDD3. The CDR3 spans 17 residues. The V and J ends lost 4 bases and 0 bases, in that order; junction bases with no gene match: 3. Germline V gene data show CDR1 as GEAIGNYY and CDR2 as EKD. CDR3 loop: CACEYWGSSWDTRQMFF. The CDR3, as DNA: TGTGCCTGTGAATACTGGGGGAGCTCCTGGGACACCCGACAGATGTTTTTC.

The CDR3 sequence is CALGENKFIPGWGIATDKLIF. The DNA for the CDR3 is TGTGCTCTTGGGGAAAACAAATTTATCCCCGGTTGGGGGATAGCGACCGATAAACTCATCTTT. The J gene is TRDJ1, the V gene TRDV1, with TRDD3 identical over 9 bases. Unmatched junction bases numbered 21, after V lost 2 bases and J lost 2 bases. This CDR3 contains 21 residues. CDR1 and CDR2 from the germline V gene are TSWWSYY and QGS.

This clone was detected a few times. The chain has TRDV2 and TRDJ1, with 12 bases identical to TRDD3. The CDR3 is made up of 17 amino acids. Germline V gene data show CDR1 as GEAIGNYY and CDR2 as EKD. Trimming at V came to 0 bases and at J to 9 bases, leaving 13 bases not matched to a gene. This CDR3 reads CACDTVTGGYQPMELIF. The CDR3 DNA follows: TGTGCCTGTGACACCGTTACTGGGGGATACCAGCCAATGGAACTCATCTTT.

Judged by abundance, this clone is medium-sized. V usage is TRDV2 and J usage is TRDJ3; weak D call: TRDD3 (6 bases). The germline V and J ends were trimmed by 1 base and 0 bases, with 9 bases remaining between them. CDR1 is GEAIGNYY and CDR2 is EKD in the germline V gene. The CDR3 spans 17 residues. The CDR3 coding sequence is TGTGCCTGTGACACTACTGGGAGCTCCTGGGACACCCGACAGATGTTTTTC. Protein: CACDTTGSSWDTRQMFF.

This chain uses TRDV2 with TRDJ1; 9 positions match TRDD3. J was trimmed by 0 bases and V by 2 bases; bases with no gene match: 9. The V gene's germline CDR1 is GEAIGNYY and CDR2 EKD. The CDR3 is made up of 17 amino acids. The CDR3 spells CACDSVLGDAYTDKLIF. As DNA, the CDR3 is TGTGCCTGTGACAGCGTACTGGGGGACGCGTACACCGATAAACTCATCTTT.

This clone is labeled large. This sample also contains other DNA sequences that code for the same CDR3. The chain recombines TRDV2 with TRDJ2, with 7 bases identical to TRDD3. CDR1 and CDR2 from the germline V gene are GEAIGNYY and EKD. Trimming removed 0 bases from V and 3 bases from J; junction bases left unmatched: 0. This CDR3 is 14 amino acids long. DNA for the CDR3: TGTGCCTGTGACACCTGGGGGATGACAGCACAACTCTTCTTT. This encodes CACDTWGMTAQLFF.

The V and J genes are TRDV2 and TRDJ1; 12 bases are a match to TRDD3. The junction had 16 bases not matched to a gene; V was cut back by 4 bases and J by 2 bases. The CDR3 totals 19 residues. Looked up from germline, CDR1 is GEAIGNYY and CDR2 is EKD. CDR3 DNA sequence: TGTGCCTGTGATCTCGTCGGACTGGGGGATACATTTAGTACCGATAAACTCATCTTT. As protein: CACDLVGLGDTFSTDKLIF.

The rearrangement uses TRDV2 and TRDJ1; 11 positions match TRDD3. TCRdb does not report a J gene; here it was assigned by matching the DNA to germline references. J gave up 1 base and V 4 bases, and 10 bases lay outside the gene matches. CDR1 GEAIGNYY and CDR2 EKD come from the germline V gene. This CDR3 contains 17 residues. CDR3 nucleotide sequence: TGTGCCTGTGAAGCGCTAAATGGGGGATACGCCACCGATAAACTCATCTTT. Translating it yields CACEALNGGYATDKLIF.

Called V gene: TRDV2; the J gene was not called; the listed D gene, TRDD3, was not tested against the DNA. Germline CDR1 is GEAIGNYY and CDR2 is EKD. CDR3 length equals 18 residues. The CDR3 loop reads CACDTGGEMGEGAAQIFF. For the CDR3, the DNA is TGTGCCTGTGACACCGGGGGGGAAATGGGGGAGGGGGCAGCACAAATCTTCTTT.

This clone is labeled medium-sized. The chain couples TRDV2 to TRDJ3; TRDD3 agrees at 7 bases. The CDR3 totals 18 residues. The V gene's germline CDR1 is GEAIGNYY and CDR2 EKD. The J segment lost 0 bases and the V segment lost 0 bases, leaving 4 bases of the junction unmatched. The CDR3 DNA reads TGTGCCTGTGACACCGTGGGGGAACGCTCCTGGGACACCCGACAGATGTTTTTC. This gives the protein CACDTVGERSWDTRQMFF.

A few counts support this clone. The rearrangement links TRDV2 to TRDJ3, with TRDD3 as a possible D gene (6 bases). With 1 base removed from V and 0 bases from J, the gap between germline ends came to 21 bases. This CDR3 has 21 residues. Germline assignment: CDR1 GEAIGNYY and CDR2 EKD. The CDR3 DNA reads as TGTGCCTGTGACACTGGGGGCCTTTACCCCGATACCTCCTGGGACACCCGACAGATGTTTTTC. This codes for CACDTGGLYPDTSWDTRQMFF.

This clone rates as medium-sized. The same CDR3 is also encoded by other DNA sequences in this sample. This chain uses TRDV2 with TRDJ1; TRDD3 agrees at 7 bases. V dropped 1 base and J dropped 1; count of bases not matched to a gene: 2. This CDR3 has 14 amino acids. The germline gives CDR1 GEAIGNYY, CDR2 EKD. CDR3 sequence reads: CACDTLGVTDKLIF. The CDR3 DNA reads as TGTGCCTGTGACACGCTGGGGGTCACCGATAAACTCATCTTT.

There is no V gene call, and the J gene is TRDJ1; TRDD3 was called by the table and not checked on the DNA. The CDR3 length is 21 residues. The CDR3 DNA follows: TGTGCTCTTGGGGAATGGGGGCCAAAATTCCTACCCTGGGGGATAGCCGATAAACTCATCTTT. Translation: CALGEWGPKFLPWGIADKLIF.

A few counts support this clone. The chain joins TRDV2 to TRDJ3, with 11 bases aligning to TRDD3. The CDR3 contains 20 residues. Germline-derived CDR1 and CDR2 are GEAIGNYY and EKD. The ends lost 3 bases at V and 0 bases at J; junction bases unmatched: 9. The CDR3 coding sequence is TGTGCCTGTGACCCCGTACTGGGGGATATCAGCTCCTGGGACACCCGACAGATGTTTTTC. It codes for CACDPVLGDISSWDTRQMFF.

This clone was observed a few times. At the DNA level, this CDR3 is encoded by other sequences in the same sample as well. V usage is TRDV2 and J usage is TRDJ1, with TRDD3 matching 9 bases. Trimming took 3 bases from V and 2 from J; bases not matched to a gene: 6. CDR3 length equals 15 residues. The germline CDR1 and CDR2 sequences are GEAIGNYY and EKD. CDR3 protein: CACDPLGERTDKLIF. The CDR3, as DNA: TGTGCCTGTGACCCACTGGGGGAGAGGACCGATAAACTCATCTTT.

This clone is judged medium-sized (0.01 to 0.1%). V and J are TRDV2 and TRDJ1; 12 nucleotides line up with TRDD3. CDR1 is GEAIGNYY, CDR2 EKD, per germline. This CDR3 region has 15 residues. The V gene end was trimmed by 7 bases and the J gene end by 4 bases; junction bases not matched to a gene: 9. This CDR3 is CACFLLGDTNDKLIF. CDR3 nucleotides: TGTGCCTGCTTCCTACTGGGGGATACTAACGATAAACTCATCTTT.

As to this clone: At residue 10, the TCRdb protein departs from the DNA translation, so the protein shown here was derived from the DNA itself. V usage is TRDV2 and J usage is TRDJ1; possibly TRDD3 for D (5 bases). Germline V gene data show CDR1 as GEAIGNYY and CDR2 as EKD. The CDR3 covers 14 residues. The CDR3 here is CACDSMGYTAKLIF. The CDR3 DNA reads TGTGCCTGTGACTCCATGGGGTACACCGCTAAACTCATCTTT.

This rearrangement joins TRDV2 to TRDJ1, with 9 bases aligning to TRDD3. Here the J gene came from matching the DNA to germline, since TCRdb omits it. Germline trimming cut 4 bases from V and 5 bases from J; bases unmatched to any gene: 13. Germline loops: CDR1 GEAIGNYY, CDR2 EKD. The CDR3 consists of 16 residues. CDR3 sequence: CACDVLGENRHDKLIF. CDR3 nucleotides: TGTGCCTGTGATGTACTGGGGGAAAACAGACATGATAAACTCATCTTT.

The chain couples TRDV2 to TRDJ1; 13 bases align to TRDD3. The J gene was not available in TCRdb and was assigned here by matching the DNA to germline segments. The CDR3 extends over 18 amino acids. The V gene end was trimmed by 0 bases and the J gene end by 3 bases; junction bases not matched to a gene: 9. Per germline, CDR1 GEAIGNYY and CDR2 EKD. The CDR3 here is CACDTLLGDTRWADKLIF. CDR3 nucleotide sequence: TGTGCCTGTGACACCTTACTGGGGGATACGCGGTGGGCCGATAAACTCATCTTT.

This clone was seen more than once but under ten times. The J gene is TRDJ1, the V gene TRDV2; tentative D call: TRDD2 (6 bases). V was trimmed by 3 bases and J by 0 bases, leaving 22 bases between them. Germline assignment: CDR1 GEAIGNYY and CDR2 EKD. The CDR3 has 18 amino acids. CDR3 in DNA: TGTGCCTGTGACGCCCTAGAGTCTAACCTTCCGTACACCGATAAACTCATCTTT. This encodes CACDALESNLPYTDKLIF.

The chain combines TRDV2 with TRDJ3, with 9 bases matching TRDD3. No J gene is reported in TCRdb; it was inferred here by comparing the DNA with germline. From germline, CDR1 is GEAIGNYY and CDR2 EKD. This CDR3 comprises 19 residues. The junction had 7 bases not matched to a gene; V was cut back by 1 base and J by 1 base. CDR3 bases: TGTGCCTGTGACACTGTGGGTACTGGGGGATCCTGGGACACCCGACAGATGTTTTTC. Translating gives CACDTVGTGGSWDTRQMFF.

The rearrangement joins TRDV2 to TRDJ1, with TRDD3 matching 8 bases. Germline lookup yields CDR1 GEAIGNYY and CDR2 EKD. The J segment lost 0 bases and the V segment lost 2 bases, leaving 7 bases of the junction unmatched. The CDR3 runs to 16 residues. This chain's CDR3 is CACDRLGAAYTDKLIF. The CDR3 coding sequence is TGTGCCTGTGACAGACTGGGGGCCGCGTACACCGATAAACTCATCTTT.